This T cell receptor beta chain was profiled in a study of post-analysis software for immune sequencing data (dated by TCRdb to between 2015 and 2017). A note on the overall study: Disease courses on record covered relapsing-remitting, secondary progressive and progressive-relapsing multiple sclerosis, though some patients had no subtype annotation. A subset of samples was prepared in parallel using single-end sample barcoding, then pooled and co-amplified after Illumina adapter ligation. The patient repertoires were compared against 11 previously published healthy control repertoires obtained from donors aged about 6 to 27 years.

Study-level results and caveats: Multiple sclerosis patients had significantly lower normalized Chao1 diversity than controls, a result that suggests substantial peripheral T-cell clonal expansion. Roughly 5 TRBV segments, including TRBV5-6, TRBV5-1 and TRBV20-1, were significantly more frequent in patients than controls. The multiple sclerosis patient group was slightly younger than the control group. Direct clustering with F measure showed strong co-clustering of samples prepared in the same batch, prompting a batch-effect correction.

V is cut back by 8 bases and J by 2 bases, with 2 bases in the junction unmatched. Spanning cysteine to phenylalanine, the CDR3 consists of 13 amino acids. Only CDR3 DNA remains: 39 bases, in frame from the first base. Notes on this clonotype: This clone's antigen is unknown. This may come from a read error, since a much larger clone is one base off.

To demonstrate the VDJtools post-analysis software, TCR beta repertoires were profiled from the peripheral blood of 10 to 15 young patients with multiple sclerosis. The patients with multiple sclerosis were children and adolescents between roughly 6 and 16 years of age. The method was PCR. Sequencing instrument: Illumina HiSeq 2500. Unique molecular identifiers were incorporated into TCR beta cDNA libraries to reduce PCR and sequencing biases. Roughly 500,000 cDNA molecules were obtained for every 1 to 10 million input T cells, so each molecule roughly corresponded to one T cell. The same protocol used for the earlier healthy control dataset was applied to prepare and sequence the patient libraries. Samples belonging to the same batch were prepared together, multiplexed and sequenced on a shared HiSeq lane. The published analysis was carried out like this. MIGEC handled the raw barcoded reads, throwing out single-read molecular identifier groups before consensus assembly and CDR3 extraction. Clonotype tables were post-analysed with VDJtools, normalizing diversity by down-sampling all datasets to the smallest sample size. To correct batch-related cross-sample contamination, repertoire overlap clustering matched CDR3 amino acid sequences but not nucleotide sequences. TCRdb trimmed the raw reads at Q25, called clones with MiXCR and kept productive beta chains. Rows with one shared CDR3 protein collapse into an entry with the most common genes and DNA. TCRdb, not the original authors, processed these V and J calls. This sample has hundreds of thousands of distinct CDR3 sequences in its table, and 44% of those were observed once. The leading ten clones occupy 1.5% to 2% of the sample.

The receptor chain draws on TRBV12-3 or TRBV12-4 and TRBJ2-7; 11 middle bases align to TRBD2. The clonotype originates from a girl aged 10 to 17 with multiple sclerosis. Sequenced material: blood. CDR3 protein: CASGTSGTYEQYF. The DNA sequence is as follows: TGTGCCAGCGGGACTAGCGGTACCTACGAGCAGTACTTC.